A selection of T cell receptor beta chains follows, all from one sample in a study of cytomegalovirus exposure and HLA in healthy donors. The data were produced by immunoSEQ multiplex PCR, yet TCRdb's version contains in-frame clones alone and is incomplete. The data show about 100,000 clones, more than 60% seen once. Sequencing was performed on PBMCs. These TCRs come from a female donor in good health and CMV-seropositive. CDR3s leave out the opening cysteine and the closing phenylalanine or tryptophan. Each record gives: V gene, J gene, CDR3 protein.

v_gene: TRBV5-1; j_gene: TRBJ1-2; CDR3aa: ASRAGGAGYGYT
v_gene: TRBV28; j_gene: TRBJ2-2; CDR3aa: ASSAGGPEVGELF
v_gene: TRBV5-1; j_gene: TRBJ1-4; CDR3aa: ASSLGSTGLTNEKLF
v_gene: TRBV5-1; j_gene: TRBJ1-4; CDR3aa: ASSLSTGHNEKLF
v_gene: TRBV5-4; j_gene: TRBJ2-2; CDR3aa: ASSGGGGPNTGELF
v_gene: TRBV7-9; j_gene: TRBJ1-2; CDR3aa: ASSLEWAANYGYT
v_gene: TRBV5-1; j_gene: TRBJ2-5; CDR3aa: ASSAGGWEGRPETQY
v_gene: TRBV5-4; j_gene: TRBJ1-2; CDR3aa: ASSLGSLRGANYGYT
v_gene: TRBV4-2; j_gene: TRBJ2-3; CDR3aa: ASSTGHSTDTQY
v_gene: TRBV28; j_gene: TRBJ1-4; CDR3aa: ATGRLGEVTNEKLF
v_gene: TRBV5-1; j_gene: TRBJ2-5; CDR3aa: ASSLAGGVKETQY
v_gene: TRBV15; j_gene: TRBJ2-5; CDR3aa: ATSRDREGEETQY
v_gene: TRBV13; j_gene: TRBJ2-7; CDR3aa: ASSLQKSYEQY
v_gene: TRBV10-1; j_gene: TRBJ1-2; CDR3aa: ASSESIPNWQAGFLGYT
v_gene: TRBV5-4; j_gene: TRBJ2-3; CDR3aa: ASSSGQGVTDTQY
v_gene: TRBV7-9; j_gene: TRBJ2-2; CDR3aa: ASSPFRGGTGELF
v_gene: TRBV9; j_gene: TRBJ1-1; CDR3aa: ASSVIAGALAEAF
v_gene: TRBV11-2; j_gene: TRBJ2-5; CDR3aa: ASSQTQATRNRETQY
v_gene: TRBV2; j_gene: TRBJ1-2; CDR3aa: ASSGGQVIYGYT
v_gene: TRBV19; j_gene: TRBJ1-2; CDR3aa: ASSSPGGRLQSYT
v_gene: TRBV25-1; j_gene: TRBJ2-4; CDR3aa: ASSETRQGHKNIQY
v_gene: TRBV11-2; j_gene: TRBJ2-7; CDR3aa: ASSVNGPGTGPYEQY
v_gene: TRBV6-1; j_gene: TRBJ1-2; CDR3aa: ATSTGGGGYT
v_gene: TRBV7-8; j_gene: TRBJ1-1; CDR3aa: ASSLQAGGLTEAF
v_gene: TRBV7-2; j_gene: TRBJ2-2; CDR3aa: ASSLVTGPGMAGELF
v_gene: TRBV6-1; j_gene: TRBJ2-4; CDR3aa: ASSPTHSGGIQY
v_gene: TRBV20-1; j_gene: TRBJ1-2; CDR3aa: SAERDYGYT
v_gene: TRBV9; j_gene: TRBJ2-5; CDR3aa: ASSRTGVQETQY
v_gene: TRBV7-2; j_gene: TRBJ1-5; CDR3aa: ASSPNGVEPQH
v_gene: TRBV6-5; j_gene: TRBJ2-7; CDR3aa: ASSYPRGPDSYEQY
v_gene: TRBV5-1; j_gene: TRBJ2-1; CDR3aa: ASSLVGSGSINEQF
v_gene: TRBV29-1; j_gene: TRBJ2-7; CDR3aa: SVQHRHGRQHSYEQY